This is a list of T cell receptor beta chains from one sample in a study of CD4+ T cells in melanoma. TCRdb keeps only in-frame clones here, not all; method: immunoSEQ multiplex PCR. Of around 100,000 clones in the sample, about 92% were seen once. The sequenced sample was peripheral blood. Receptor source: a human donor with melanoma. Both conserved end residues are part of each CDR3. D genes are given only for firm matches. Where a row states a size, it is once, few, many or the class of an expanded clone; other rows omit it.

j_gene: TRBJ2-3; abundance: NA; len: 18; v_gene: TRBV7-2; d_gene: TRBD2; CDR3nt: TGTGCCAGCAGCTTATTCCCGACTAGCGGGGGTTACACAGATACGCAGTATTTT; CDR3aa: CASSLFPTSGGYTDTQYF
j_gene: TRBJ1-1; abundance: NA; len: 13; v_gene: TRBV27; d_gene: NA; CDR3nt: TGTGCCAGCAGTTTATCTACAGGGCATGAAGCTTTCTTT; CDR3aa: CASSLSTGHEAFF
j_gene: TRBJ2-7; abundance: NA; len: 14; v_gene: TRBV19; d_gene: NA; CDR3nt: TGTGCCAGTAGTTACAGGACTTTCTCCTACGAGCAGTACTTC; CDR3aa: CASSYRTFSYEQYF
j_gene: TRBJ2-1; abundance: NA; len: 13; v_gene: TRBV4-3; d_gene: NA; CDR3nt: TGCGCCAGCAGCCACAGGAAGGCTTTGGAGCAGTTCTTC; CDR3aa: CASSHRKALEQFF
j_gene: TRBJ2-7; abundance: NA; len: 15; v_gene: TRBV2; d_gene: NA; CDR3nt: TGTGCCAGCAGCGAGGGGACTCTAGGCTCCTACGAGCAGTACTTC; CDR3aa: CASSEGTLGSYEQYF
j_gene: TRBJ2-1; abundance: NA; len: 14; v_gene: TRBV11-3; d_gene: NA; CDR3nt: TGTGCCAGCAGTCCGTCCGGGCAGGACAATGAGCAGTTCTTC; CDR3aa: CASSPSGQDNEQFF
j_gene: TRBJ2-3; abundance: NA; len: 12; v_gene: TRBV19; d_gene: NA; CDR3nt: TGTGCCAGTAGTATCCCCCCTAATACGCAGTATTTT; CDR3aa: CASSIPPNTQYF
j_gene: TRBJ1-3; abundance: NA; len: 15; v_gene: TRBV2; d_gene: TRBD1; CDR3nt: TGTGCCAGCAGTGATCAGGGGGCGGCTGGAAACACCATATATTTT; CDR3aa: CASSDQGAAGNTIYF
j_gene: TRBJ1-2; abundance: NA; len: 14; v_gene: TRBV6-1; d_gene: NA; CDR3nt: TGTGCCAGCAGTGCAGACGGCCCTTCTGGGGGCTACACCTTC; CDR3aa: CASSADGPSGGYTF
j_gene: TRBJ1-3; abundance: once; len: 15; v_gene: TRBV4-2; d_gene: NA; CDR3nt: TGTGCCAGCAGCCAAGATAAATCGTGGGGTTATGAGGTATATTTT; CDR3aa: CASSQDKSWGYEVYF
j_gene: TRBJ2-5; abundance: NA; len: 16; v_gene: TRBV9; d_gene: NA; CDR3nt: TGTGCCAGCAGCGTAGGGAGCCCCGAGGGAGGAGAGACCCAGTACTTC; CDR3aa: CASSVGSPEGGETQYF
j_gene: TRBJ1-3; abundance: NA; len: 15; v_gene: TRBV10-1; d_gene: NA; CDR3nt: TGCGCCAGCAGTGAGGCCCCCCGAACCGGAAACACCATATATTTT; CDR3aa: CASSEAPRTGNTIYF
j_gene: TRBJ2-5; abundance: once; len: 13; v_gene: TRBV7-9; d_gene: NA; CDR3nt: TGTGCCAGCAGCTTATATGGGGGAGAGACCCAGTACTTC; CDR3aa: CASSLYGGETQYF
j_gene: TRBJ2-3; abundance: NA; len: 17; v_gene: TRBV4-3; d_gene: TRBD2; CDR3nt: TGCGCCAGCAGCCAAGATAGGGGCGGGGGGGCAGCAGATACGCAGTATTTT; CDR3aa: CASSQDRGGGAADTQYF
j_gene: TRBJ1-2; abundance: NA; len: 13; v_gene: TRBV29-1; d_gene: NA; CDR3nt: TGCAGCGTGTTACGGGACACCAACTATGGCTACACCTTC; CDR3aa: CSVLRDTNYGYTF
j_gene: TRBJ2-7; abundance: NA; len: 11; v_gene: TRBV20-1; d_gene: NA; CDR3nt: TGCAGTGCCGGAAAGGGGTACGAGCAGTACTTC; CDR3aa: CSAGKGYEQYF
j_gene: TRBJ1-2; abundance: NA; len: 15; v_gene: TRBV6-5; d_gene: NA; CDR3nt: TGTGCCAGCAGTTACTCCCGTGGGGGTAACTATGGCTACACCTTC; CDR3aa: CASSYSRGGNYGYTF
j_gene: TRBJ2-2; abundance: NA; len: 14; v_gene: TRBV5-6; d_gene: NA; CDR3nt: TGTGCCAGCAGCACGGGGGTAGTATTCGGGGAGCTGTTTTTT; CDR3aa: CASSTGVVFGELFF
j_gene: TRBJ1-1; abundance: NA; len: 15; v_gene: TRBV25-1; d_gene: NA; CDR3nt: TGTGCCAGCAGTGAAGGAGGGGGTCGGGACACTGAAGCTTTCTTT; CDR3aa: CASSEGGGRDTEAFF
j_gene: TRBJ2-2; abundance: NA; len: 16; v_gene: TRBV6-4; d_gene: NA; CDR3nt: TGTGCCAGCAGTGCTGAGTTAATTACGAACACCGGGGAGCTGTTTTTT; CDR3aa: CASSAELITNTGELFF
j_gene: TRBJ1-2; abundance: NA; len: 15; v_gene: TRBV6-5; d_gene: TRBD1; CDR3nt: TGTGCCAGCAGGCGCCGATCCACAGGGGGCGATGGCTACACCTTC; CDR3aa: CASRRRSTGGDGYTF
j_gene: TRBJ1-5; abundance: NA; len: 19; v_gene: TRBV15; d_gene: NA; CDR3nt: TGTGCCACCAGCAGAGATATATTAGGGAACCCATACTTCGGTCAGCCCCAGCATTTT; CDR3aa: CATSRDILGNPYFGQPQHF
j_gene: TRBJ2-7; abundance: NA; len: 20; v_gene: TRBV7-6; d_gene: TRBD2; CDR3nt: TGTGCCAGCAGCTCCACACCTGAGCGGGGGACCCCCCCACATTCCTACGAGCAGTACTTC; CDR3aa: CASSSTPERGTPPHSYEQYF
j_gene: TRBJ1-1; abundance: NA; len: 15; v_gene: TRBV28; d_gene: NA; CDR3nt: TGTGCCAGCAGTCCGCCGGGACACCCGAACACTGAAGCTTTCTTT; CDR3aa: CASSPPGHPNTEAFF
j_gene: TRBJ2-3; abundance: NA; len: 17; v_gene: TRBV9; d_gene: NA; CDR3nt: TGTGCCAGCAGCGTAGCGGGGAGGAGGGCGACGACAGATACGCAGTATTTT; CDR3aa: CASSVAGRRATTDTQYF
j_gene: TRBJ2-3; abundance: NA; len: 14; v_gene: TRBV7-9; d_gene: NA; CDR3nt: TGTGCCAGCAGTAAAAGCGGACCCGAGGGTACGCAGTATTTT; CDR3aa: CASSKSGPEGTQYF
j_gene: TRBJ2-3; abundance: NA; len: 15; v_gene: TRBV29-1; d_gene: TRBD1; CDR3nt: TGCAGCGGCCGTTCCAGGGACAGGGGATCAGATACGCAGTATTTT; CDR3aa: CSGRSRDRGSDTQYF
j_gene: TRBJ2-4; abundance: NA; len: 16; v_gene: TRBV4-1; d_gene: NA; CDR3nt: TGCGCCAGCAGCCTTGGCTCGGGGGCAACCAAAAACATTCAGTACTTC; CDR3aa: CASSLGSGATKNIQYF
j_gene: TRBJ1-1; abundance: NA; len: 14; v_gene: TRBV6-1; d_gene: NA; CDR3nt: TGTGCCAGCACCCTGCCCCTCGGGGACACTGAAGCTTTCTTT; CDR3aa: CASTLPLGDTEAFF
j_gene: TRBJ2-6; abundance: NA; len: 15; v_gene: TRBV9; d_gene: NA; CDR3nt: TGTGCCAGCAGCGTAGATCTGGCGGGGGCTAACGTCCTGACTTTC; CDR3aa: CASSVDLAGANVLTF
j_gene: TRBJ2-5; abundance: NA; len: 16; v_gene: TRBV28; d_gene: TRBD1; CDR3nt: TGTGCCAGCAGTCCCCCTTGGAGGACAGGGCAAGAGACCCAGTACTTC; CDR3aa: CASSPPWRTGQETQYF
j_gene: TRBJ2-3; abundance: NA; len: 16; v_gene: TRBV11-1; d_gene: TRBD2; CDR3nt: TGTGCCAGCAGCTTATACAGACTAGCGGACACAGATACGCAGTATTTT; CDR3aa: CASSLYRLADTDTQYF
j_gene: TRBJ2-7; abundance: NA; len: 15; v_gene: TRBV7-3; d_gene: TRBD2; CDR3nt: TGTGCCAGCAGCTGGACTAGCGGGGGACCCTACGAGCAGTACTTC; CDR3aa: CASSWTSGGPYEQYF
j_gene: TRBJ2-2; abundance: NA; len: 16; v_gene: TRBV5-4; d_gene: NA; CDR3nt: TGTGCCAGCAGCTTGGGAGTAGCCCTGGACACCGGGGAGCTGTTTTTT; CDR3aa: CASSLGVALDTGELFF
j_gene: TRBJ2-1; abundance: NA; len: 13; v_gene: TRBV2; d_gene: NA; CDR3nt: TGTGCCAGCAGTAACTACAGGGAAGGGGAGCAGTTCTTC; CDR3aa: CASSNYREGEQFF
j_gene: TRBJ2-3; abundance: once; len: 14; v_gene: TRBV5-1; d_gene: TRBD1; CDR3nt: TGCGCCAGCAGCCGTTCAGGGGGCGTCGATACGCAGTATTTT; CDR3aa: CASSRSGGVDTQYF
j_gene: TRBJ1-2; abundance: NA; len: 12; v_gene: TRBV19; d_gene: TRBD1; CDR3nt: TGTGCCAGTAGTCCACGACAGGGGACATACACCTTC; CDR3aa: CASSPRQGTYTF
j_gene: TRBJ2-3; abundance: NA; len: 12; v_gene: TRBV9; d_gene: NA; CDR3nt: TGTGCCAGCAGCGTAGTTTTCGATACGCAGTATTTT; CDR3aa: CASSVVFDTQYF
j_gene: TRBJ1-5; abundance: NA; len: 14; v_gene: TRBV27; d_gene: TRBD1; CDR3nt: TGTGCCAGCAGACTGGACAGGGGCACTCAGCCCCAGCATTTT; CDR3aa: CASRLDRGTQPQHF
j_gene: TRBJ2-7; abundance: NA; len: 15; v_gene: TRBV19; d_gene: TRBD2; CDR3nt: TGTGCCAGTAGTATGCCCGGCGGGAGTCTCTACGAGCAGTACTTC; CDR3aa: CASSMPGGSLYEQYF
j_gene: TRBJ2-7; abundance: NA; len: 14; v_gene: TRBV7-9; d_gene: TRBD1; CDR3nt: TGTGCCAGCAGCGGGGGGGACAGGGGAGTACTTGAGTACTTC; CDR3aa: CASSGGDRGVLEYF
j_gene: TRBJ1-2; abundance: NA; len: 13; v_gene: TRBV6-5; d_gene: NA; CDR3nt: TGTGCCAGCAGTTACTCGACGGGAAATGGCTACACCTTC; CDR3aa: CASSYSTGNGYTF
j_gene: TRBJ2-7; abundance: NA; len: 15; v_gene: TRBV2; d_gene: TRBD2; CDR3nt: TGTGCCAGCAGTGATATGCGGGGGGGTTTTGGCGAGCAGTACTTC; CDR3aa: CASSDMRGGFGEQYF
j_gene: TRBJ2-3; abundance: NA; len: 16; v_gene: TRBV7-9; d_gene: NA; CDR3nt: TGTGCCAGCAGCTCCCCGTGGGCAGGGCCCACAGATACGCAGTATTTT; CDR3aa: CASSSPWAGPTDTQYF
j_gene: TRBJ2-5; abundance: NA; len: 17; v_gene: TRBV7-8; d_gene: NA; CDR3nt: TGTGCCAGCAGCTTAGGTACGCCCGTAAGCATGCAAGAGACCCAGTACTTC; CDR3aa: CASSLGTPVSMQETQYF
j_gene: TRBJ1-2; abundance: NA; len: 13; v_gene: TRBV10-1; d_gene: NA; CDR3nt: TGCGCCAGCAGTTACGGAGGGCGAAATGGCTACACCTTC; CDR3aa: CASSYGGRNGYTF
j_gene: TRBJ1-2; abundance: NA; len: 16; v_gene: TRBV5-1; d_gene: NA; CDR3nt: TGCGCCAGCAGCCCGGGTCCCGGGACGGAGCACTATGGCTACACCTTC; CDR3aa: CASSPGPGTEHYGYTF
j_gene: TRBJ1-2; abundance: NA; len: 16; v_gene: TRBV7-9; d_gene: NA; CDR3nt: TGTGCCAGCAGCTTGAACCTAAGGCAGGCAAACTATGGCTACACCTTC; CDR3aa: CASSLNLRQANYGYTF
j_gene: TRBJ2-5; abundance: NA; len: 13; v_gene: TRBV5-1; d_gene: NA; CDR3nt: TGCGCCAGCAGCCCGAAACAGGCAGAGACCCAGTACTTC; CDR3aa: CASSPKQAETQYF
j_gene: TRBJ1-6; abundance: NA; len: 14; v_gene: TRBV5-5; d_gene: NA; CDR3nt: TGTGCCAGCAGCTTGAGGCAGGGTAACTCACCCCTCCACTTT; CDR3aa: CASSLRQGNSPLHF
j_gene: TRBJ1-3; abundance: NA; len: 12; v_gene: TRBV12-5; d_gene: NA; CDR3nt: TGTGCTAGTGCCAGCCTAACAGGCACCATATATTTT; CDR3aa: CASASLTGTIYF
j_gene: TRBJ2-2; abundance: once; len: 13; v_gene: TRBV29-1; d_gene: NA; CDR3nt: TGCAGCGTTGAAGGCGATAACACCGGGGAGCTGTTTTTT; CDR3aa: CSVEGDNTGELFF
j_gene: TRBJ1-4; abundance: NA; len: 15; v_gene: TRBV4-3; d_gene: TRBD1; CDR3nt: TGCGCCAGCAGCCTCTTCCGGGACAGTTGGGAAAAACTGTTTTTT; CDR3aa: CASSLFRDSWEKLFF
j_gene: TRBJ2-3; abundance: NA; len: 14; v_gene: TRBV5-1; d_gene: TRBD2; CDR3nt: TGCGCCAGCAGCTTGGAGCTAGCGGGGTCTACGCAGTATTTT; CDR3aa: CASSLELAGSTQYF
j_gene: TRBJ2-5; abundance: NA; len: 16; v_gene: TRBV28; d_gene: TRBD2; CDR3nt: TGTGCCAGCAGAAACGGACTAGCGGGATCGCGGGAGACCCAGTACTTC; CDR3aa: CASRNGLAGSRETQYF